This record concerns one T cell receptor (beta chain) sequence. Its antigen target is currently unknown. Before TCRbeta sequencing, fluorescence-activated cell sorting was used to enrich five KLR/GPR56-defined CD4+ populations. TCRbeta repertoires of five CD4+ T-cell subsets defined by KLRB1, KLRG1, GPR56 and KLRF1 expression were sequenced to test a linear memory differentiation pathway. TCR-sequenced cells came from peripheral blood of healthy control individuals, reported as five donors in the TCRbeta analysis figure. Heparinized peripheral blood was collected, and every sample was processed within one hour of being retrieved. Blood was diluted 1:2 in PBS, and peripheral blood mononuclear cells were then isolated from the diluted blood at room temperature by Biocoll density gradient centrifugation. Before flow sorting, freshly isolated PBMCs underwent magnetic sorting with anti-CD4 MicroBeads to enrich CD4+ T cells. A BD FACSAria II was used to sort CD4+ T cells enriched from PBMCs of healthy donors according to marker expression. Surface staining used anti-KLRB1 clone 191B8, anti-KLRF1 clone 4A4.D10 and anti-KLRG1 clone REA261 antibodies from Miltenyi Biotec.

Sequencing used an Illumina HiSeq 2500. Sequencing libraries were built by amplifying the recombined TCRbeta locus with a previously published PCR protocol. The authors' analysis ran thus. Any read whose average quality score fell below 30 was discarded, and IMSEQ was used to process the reads that remained. Vbeta gene, Jbeta gene and CDR3 amino acid sequence were used to define clonotypes. The Morisita-Horn index, computed on the top 100 expanded clones, was used to measure repertoire overlap between populations. Clonal diversity was assessed with Rényi diversity profiles calculated on the top 100 expanded clones. With the reads reprocessed by TCRdb, a single entry stands for each CDR3 protein sequence and no DNA is reported. These V and J calls rely on TCRdb rather than the paper's analysis. The sample table records approximately 2,800 distinct CDR3 sequences. The ten largest clonotypes hold about 5.3% of the sample.

This sample stems from a study of GPR56 and killer-like receptors on CD4 memory cells (dated by TCRdb to the late 2010s). For context, the study as a whole: According to the study's proposal, human CD4+ memory T-cell differentiation and cytokine production potential are marked by the progressive acquisition of KLRB1, KLRG1, GPR56 and then KLRF1. Healthy blood donors in the study were described as age-matched to the liver disease patients, whose median age was approximately 65 years.

What the authors observed across the whole study: Clonal frequency started low in the marker-negative population and rose progressively along the proposed pathway, while TCRbeta diversity decreased accordingly. Rather than full repertoires, only the 100 most expanded clones per population were included in the diversity and similarity analyses. TCR repertoire overlap was especially strong between late populations 4 and 5, and population 3 also partly overlapped. The authors took the finding that clones dominating late populations 4 and 5 were also present in early populations 1 and 2 as evidence for linear differentiation.

Reading from cysteine to phenylalanine, the CDR3 counts 13 amino acids. No DNA sequence is on record. This chain joins TRBV12-3 or TRBV12-4 to TRBJ2-1. This clonotype was sampled from a human donor in good health. Sequenced material: memory CD4+ T cells from blood. The CDR3 sequence is CASSLGAVREQFF.